This T cell receptor beta chain is drawn from a study of identical twins. Each CDR3 protein gets one entry after TCRdb re-called the 5' RACE reads with MiXCR. The sample consists of approximately 700,000 distinct CDR3 sequences, around 6% of them appearing once. This clonotype appeared a few times. Its specificity is unknown. CDR1 and CDR2 from the germline V gene are SQVTM and ANQGSEA. V lost 0 bases to trimming and J lost 3 bases, with 15 bases between them. There are 15 residues in the CDR3. Notes on the study in general: The study found weaker excess twin sharing in beta out-of-frame sequences. In cord blood, abundant beta clonotypes had fewer insertions; memory showed no trend. Compared with unrelated sharing, twin-shared out-of-frame alpha sequences had more low-probability sequences.

The TCR originated in a young man in good health. The chain carries TRBV29-1 and TRBJ2-7; D assignment may be TRBD1 or TRBD2 (5 bases each). The sample taken for sequencing was naive T cells sorted from blood. CDR3 coding DNA: TGCAGCGTTGAAGAACGGGGCAGGGCCAGCTACGAGCAGTACTTC. Encoded protein: CSVEERGRASYEQYF.